This T cell receptor beta chain was profiled in a study of T cell responses to AZD1222 COVID-19 vaccine. The overall study: Both about-4-week and about-12-week second-dose recipients were combined. Study outcomes and limitations: Among spike-specific TCRs, nearly half reportedly target unmutated variant regions. Repertoire collection took place solely once the T cell response had peaked. Vaccine-related CD4 TCRs covered spike, predominating at 160-218 and 743-854.

With respect to this clone: Its target is unknown.

The CDR3 extends over 16 amino acids. V gave up 2 bases and J gave up 0 bases, with 8 bases separating them. The germline V gene encodes CDR1 MNHEY and CDR2 SVGAGI. Some clones are missing from TCRdb's copy, which holds only in-frame ones; the method was immunoSEQ multiplex PCR. This table holds some 130,000 clones, 70% to 90% found once. The TCR sequence derives from an adult in good health. The specimen was peripheral blood, collected on day 0 of AZD1222 vaccination. The rearrangement uses TRBV6-5 and TRBJ2-6; D uncertain. CDR3 in DNA: TGTGCCAGCAGTTACCTGATAACCTCTGGGGCCAACGTCCTGACTTTC. Translating gives CASSYLITSGANVLTF.